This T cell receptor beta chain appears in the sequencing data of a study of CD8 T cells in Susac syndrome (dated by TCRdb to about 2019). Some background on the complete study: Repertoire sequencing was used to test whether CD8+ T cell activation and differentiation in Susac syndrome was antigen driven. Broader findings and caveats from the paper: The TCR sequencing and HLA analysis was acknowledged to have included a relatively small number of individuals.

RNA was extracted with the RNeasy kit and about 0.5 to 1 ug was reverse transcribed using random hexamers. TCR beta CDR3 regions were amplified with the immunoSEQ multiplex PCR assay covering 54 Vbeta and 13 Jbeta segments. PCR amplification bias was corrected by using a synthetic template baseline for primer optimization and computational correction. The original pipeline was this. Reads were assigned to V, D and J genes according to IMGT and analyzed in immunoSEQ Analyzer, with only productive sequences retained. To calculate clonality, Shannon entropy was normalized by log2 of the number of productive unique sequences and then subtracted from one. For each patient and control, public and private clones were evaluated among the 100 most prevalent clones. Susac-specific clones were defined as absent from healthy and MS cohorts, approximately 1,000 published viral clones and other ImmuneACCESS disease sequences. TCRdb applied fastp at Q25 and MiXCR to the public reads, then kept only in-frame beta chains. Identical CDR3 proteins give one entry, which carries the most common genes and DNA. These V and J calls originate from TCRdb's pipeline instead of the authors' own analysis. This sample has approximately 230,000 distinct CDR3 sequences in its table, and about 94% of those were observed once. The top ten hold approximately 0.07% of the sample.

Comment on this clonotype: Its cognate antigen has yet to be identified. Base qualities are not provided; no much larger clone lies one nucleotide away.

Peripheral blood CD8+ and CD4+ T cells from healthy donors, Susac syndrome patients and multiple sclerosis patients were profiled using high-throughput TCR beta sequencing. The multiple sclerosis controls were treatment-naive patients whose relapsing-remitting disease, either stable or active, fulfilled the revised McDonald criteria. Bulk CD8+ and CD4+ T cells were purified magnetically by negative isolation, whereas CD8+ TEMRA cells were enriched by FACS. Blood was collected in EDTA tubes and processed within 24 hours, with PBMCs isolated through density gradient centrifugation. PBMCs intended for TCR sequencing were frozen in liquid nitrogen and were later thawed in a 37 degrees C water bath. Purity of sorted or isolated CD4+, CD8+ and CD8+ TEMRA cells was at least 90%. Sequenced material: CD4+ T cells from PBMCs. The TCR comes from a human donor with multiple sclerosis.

The CDR3 here reads CASSWTQGTEAFF. The DNA is as follows: TGTGCCAGCAGTTGGACCCAGGGCACTGAAGCTTTCTTT. The chain is assembled from TRBV27 and TRBJ1-1; the D region possibly corresponds to TRBD1 (5 bases align). CDR1 and CDR2 are read off the germline V gene (reference sequence) as MNHEY and SMNVEV. Taken from cysteine to phenylalanine, the CDR3 has 13 residues. Only CDR3 DNA is held: 39 bases, read in frame from base 1. V gives up 4 bases and J gives up 4 bases, and the segment between their germline ends measures 10 bases.